This T cell receptor beta chain stems from a study of T cells in Graves' hyperthyroidism and ophthalmopathy (dated by TCRdb to between 2017 and 2020). Background on the whole study: Peripheral blood was collected at initial diagnosis, before any treatment. To identify distinguishing TCR V-J signatures, a discovery cohort of some 99 patients was used, comprising 43 with Graves' ophthalmopathy and 57 with stable Graves' hyperthyroidism. Prospective prediction of ophthalmopathy was tested in an independent validation cohort of 18 to 20 hyperthyroidism patients and 15 to 17 patients who later progressed to ophthalmopathy. The approximately 98 discovery patients were randomly divided into training and test sets at a 7:3 ratio. In more than 5 Graves' hyperthyroidism patients, the study also compared T-cell repertoires from thyroid tissue with T-cell repertoires from blood. After blood sampling, hyperthyroidism patients were treated with methimazole at a starting dose of 30 mg daily, and ophthalmopathy patients were treated with high-dose intravenous methylprednisolone. The paper describes TCR Vbeta CDR3 sequencing of about 140 peripheral blood samples, made up of under 50 ophthalmopathy patients, some 76 hyperthyroidism patients and around 17 progressor patients.

The hyperthyroidism patients were between 18 and 65 years old and newly diagnosed, with a disease duration of less than 2 months. Exclusion was applied to patients with uncontrolled infections, other autoimmune diseases, pregnancy or lactation. Diagnoses relied on clinical symptoms, serum thyroxine and TRAb, thyroid ultrasound and orbital computed tomography. Blood from progressor patients was drawn when they were first diagnosed with hyperthyroidism, before any ophthalmopathy symptoms appeared. PBMCs were separated from under 12 ml of fresh peripheral blood using Ficoll-Paque density gradient centrifugation. Patients classed as progressors first received a Graves' hyperthyroidism diagnosis and then went on to develop ophthalmopathy during follow-up. Total RNA was extracted using Trizol reagent, and RNA quality was assessed on an Agilent 2100 Bioanalyzer. Broader findings and caveats from the paper: Sample size was not statistically predetermined, and investigators were not blinded to group allocation. Most expanded thyroid clonotypes (frequency above 0.001) were also detected in blood, suggesting blood repertoires may reflect thyroid immune responses. In validation, progression to ophthalmopathy was predicted by the model with approximately 67% sensitivity and 72.22% specificity, a median of about 6.4 months before onset. A model built on a 13 V-J signature distinguished ophthalmopathy from stable hyperthyroidism, reaching roughly 88% sensitivity and 81% to 83% specificity in cross-validation and 80%/75% in testing.

This clonotype was counted at least ten times. Its antigen specificity is not known. Base qualities are not recorded, but no much larger clone differs from it by a single base. The TCR beta CDR3 regions were amplified from the RNA transcripts. The TCR CDR3 was subjected to a first round of RT-PCR using the HTBI primer set and the Qiagen OneStep RT-PCR kit. A second multiplex PCR round built the libraries, followed by size selection and purification. Paired-end sequencing of the libraries was performed with 100 bp reads on an Illumina HiSeq2000. The authors' analysis ran thus. Raw data were processed with SOAPnuke, discarding reads with adapters, uncalled bases, mean Phred below 15, or no exact constant-primer or identifier match. High-quality paired reads were merged with COPE v1.2.5, and unique nucleotide sequences were defined as clonotypes. MiTCR v1.1 was used to align clonotypes to the IMGT TRBV, TRBD and TRBJ reference segments. Only V-J combinations with frequency above 0.0001, covering 99% to 99.2% of repertoires, were analysed. The TCS score was defined as F50 (clonal expansion) divided by E x V (chaos), with BLOSUM62-based TCRdist calculated between CDR3 peptides within each V-J. Welch's t-statistics and random forest reduced fewer than 550 V-J features to 13, which were used in a naive Bayes classifier (R e1071). TCRdb took the public reads, trimmed them with fastp at Q25, ran MiXCR for clone calling and kept in-frame beta chains. For every CDR3 protein sequence, its rows merge into one entry that carries the most common genes and DNA. These V and J calls rely on TCRdb rather than the paper's analysis. The sample table records fewer than 400,000 distinct CDR3 sequences; approximately 14% of these occur just once. The ten largest clonotypes hold about 27% of the sample.

Sequenced: blood. The sequence was obtained from a woman under 30 with Graves' hyperthyroidism that later progressed to Graves' ophthalmopathy.

The bases read TGTGCCAGCAGTGAGGACAGGGAGCATTCACCCCTCCACTTT. Its protein is CASSEDREHSPLHF. The chain is made from TRBV2 and TRBJ1-6; the central 8 bases match TRBD1. From its cysteine to its phenylalanine, the CDR3 spans 14 amino acids. CDR3 DNA is the only sequence kept; it has 42 bases, read in frame from the first base. CDR1 and CDR2 are read off the germline V gene as SNHLY and FYNNEI. V trim: 3 bases; J trim: 8 bases; unmatched bases: 3.